The 20 T cell receptor beta chains below all came from one sample that was sequenced in a study of T-cell reconstitution after alpha-beta-depleted transplantation in children. The authors prepared the TCRbeta library with unique molecular identifiers. TCRdb re-called the PCR reads with MiXCR, one entry per CDR3 protein. The sample carries 200,000 to 250,000 distinct CDR3 sequences, 8.4% recorded once. Sequences were derived from PBMCs, mostly from graft donor cells, sampled 360 days after TCRalphabeta/CD19-depleted stem cell transplant. Receptors were obtained from a male patient aged 2-15 years who had a stem cell transplant for acute myeloid leukemia, so the T cells may come from the graft donor.

The table lists this clonotype with many counts. An end of the junction differs from the germline gene, which may be a read error. V gene TRBV12-3 or TRBV12-4 combines with J gene TRBJ2-6, with a tentative D call TRBD1 (5 bases). The CDR3 spans 15 residues. CDR3 loop: CASSTFNSGANVLTF. The CDR3 DNA reads TGTGCCAGCAGTACCTTTAACTCTGGGGCCAACGTCCTGACCTTC.

This clonotype appeared many times. CDR3 DNA sequence: TGTGCCAGCAGCTTAAGCCCGGACTTACGGAACACCGGGGAGCTGTTTTTT. It specifies CASSLSPDLRNTGELFF. The chain uses TRBV7-3 and TRBJ2-2; D possibly corresponds to TRBD2 (5 bases). CDR1 SGHTA and CDR2 FQGTGA come from the germline V gene. The CDR3 has 17 amino acids. The V end lost 1 base, the J end lost 1 base, and 13 bases lay between the germline ends.

This clonotype has ten or more counts. The rearrangement links TRBV9 to TRBJ1-5; no clear D gene. CDR3 length: 15 residues. Trimming cost V 0 bases and J 4 bases, with 11 bases left between them. Germline CDR1 is SGDLS and CDR2 is YYNGEE. CDR3 coding DNA: TGTGCCAGCAGCGTAGCTGATCAGCCTAATCAGCCCCAGCATTTT. Translating gives CASSVADQPNQPQHF.

This clonotype appeared many times. The chain joins TRBV20-1 to TRBJ2-2; 16 nucleotides agree with TRBD2. V shed 5 bases, J shed 9 bases, and the junction held 6 bases outside the gene matches. The CDR3 covers 15 residues. Germline values: CDR1 DFQATT, CDR2 SNEGSKA (reference sequence). As DNA, the CDR3 is TGCAGTGCTTCAACGGGACTAGCGGGGGGGCGGGAGCTGTTTTTT. Protein product: CSASTGLAGGRELFF.

This clonotype was observed many times. CDR3 loop: CASSLVLEGEQFF. The CDR3 DNA is TGCGCCAGCAGCTTGGTTCTAGAAGGAGAGCAGTTCTTC. This sequence joins TRBV5-1 and TRBJ2-1; D is unresolved. This CDR3 contains 13 residues. The V end lost 0 bases, the J end lost 10 bases, and 11 bases lay between the germline ends. Germline CDR1 SGHRS, CDR2 YFSETQ.

This clonotype has a count of ten or more. CDR3 nucleotide sequence: TGCGCCAGCAGCTTGGAAGGAGGGGGCTACGGCTACACCTTC. Protein: CASSLEGGGYGYTF. V usage is TRBV5-1 and J usage is TRBJ1-2; TRBD1 matches at 7 bases. Trimming took 0 bases from V and 8 from J; bases not matched to a gene: 7. CDR1 and CDR2 (germline): SGHRS, YFSETQ. CDR3 length equals 14 residues. The full variable domain, with the rest looked up from reference TRBV5-1 and TRBJ1-2, is KAGVTQTPRYLIKTRGQQVTLSCSPISGHRSVSWYQQTPGQGLQFLFEYFSETQRNKGNFPGRFSGRQFSNSRSEMNVSTLELGDSALYLCASSLEGGGYGYTFGSGTRLTVV.

This clonotype showed up just a few times. The chain links TRBV20-1 to TRBJ2-5; TRBD2 matches at 9 bases. Germline CDR1 reads DFQATT; CDR2 reads SNEGSKA (reference sequence). CDR3 length equals 15 residues. Trimming cost V 1 base and J 5 bases; bases outside gene matches: 8. The CDR3 region is CSARVAGGPSETQYF. CDR3 DNA: TGCAGTGCTAGAGTTGCGGGAGGGCCGTCGGAGACCCAGTACTTC.

This clonotype occurred many times. The V call is TRBV29-1, the J call TRBJ2-3; a weak D match, TRBD1 (5 bases). V was trimmed by 4 bases and J by 3 bases, leaving 11 bases between them. Germline CDR1 SQVTM, CDR2 ANQGSEA. The CDR3 is 13 residues long. For the CDR3, the DNA is TGCAGCGTTGCTAGGGGTTCAACAGATACGCAGTATTTT. It yields the protein CSVARGSTDTQYF.

This clonotype has at least ten counts. This rearrangement joins TRBV5-1 to TRBJ2-7; D uncertain. The CDR3 loop spans 14 amino acids. The germline V gene has CDR1 SGHRS and CDR2 YFSETQ. V gave up 0 bases and J gave up 2 bases, with 9 bases separating them. CDR3 loop: CASSLEPQAYEQYF. The CDR3 nucleotides read TGCGCCAGCAGCTTGGAGCCCCAGGCCTACGAGCAGTACTTC. Together with reference TRBV5-1 and TRBJ2-7, the CDR3 gives the full variable domain: KAGVTQTPRYLIKTRGQQVTLSCSPISGHRSVSWYQQTPGQGLQFLFEYFSETQRNKGNFPGRFSGRQFSNSRSEMNVSTLELGDSALYLCASSLEPQAYEQYFGPGTRLTVT.

The chain employs TRBV12-3 or TRBV12-4 and TRBJ2-2; 12 bases map to TRBD2. The CDR3 loop spans 18 amino acids. Unmatched junction bases numbered 6, after V lost 3 bases and J lost 1 base. For the CDR3, the DNA is TGTGCCAGCAGTTTCTGGACTAGCGGGGCGAGGAACACCGGGGAGCTGTTTTTT. Residues: CASSFWTSGARNTGELFF.

This clonotype was recorded many times. The J gene is TRBJ1-1, the V gene TRBV29-1; tentative D call: TRBD1 (5 bases). Trimming cost V 8 bases and J 0 bases, with 16 bases left between them. This CDR3 comprises 14 residues. Germline V gives CDR1 SQVTM, CDR2 ANQGSEA. The CDR3 reads CSSQARGLNTEAFF. Here the CDR3 DNA reads TGCAGCTCTCAAGCCCGGGGCTTGAACACTGAAGCTTTCTTT. Based on the CDR3 plus reference TRBV29-1 and TRBJ1-1, the full variable domain is SAVISQKPSRDICQRGTSLTIQCQVDSQVTMMFWYRQQPGQSLTLIATANQGSEATYESGFVIDKFPISRPNLTFSTLTVSNMSPEDSSIYLCSSQARGLNTEAFFGQGTRLTVV.

The sample holds many counts of this clonotype. The V gene is TRBV5-1, the J gene TRBJ2-1, with 10 bases fitting TRBD2. Trimming removed 4 bases from V and 8 bases from J; junction bases left unmatched: 6. This CDR3 is built from 14 residues. CDR1 and CDR2 from the germline V gene are SGHRS and YFSETQ. Here the CDR3 DNA reads TGCGCCAGCAGCCCAACTAGCGGGATCGATGAGCAGTTCTTC. Translation gives CASSPTSGIDEQFF. Based on the CDR3 plus reference TRBV5-1 and TRBJ2-1, the full variable domain is KAGVTQTPRYLIKTRGQQVTLSCSPISGHRSVSWYQQTPGQGLQFLFEYFSETQRNKGNFPGRFSGRQFSNSRSEMNVSTLELGDSALYLCASSPTSGIDEQFFGPGTRLTVL.

The chain couples TRBV5-1 to TRBJ1-1; D is uncertain. Trimming left V 5 bases short and J 3 bases short, with 11 bases between. The CDR3 runs to 13 residues. From germline, CDR1 is SGHRS and CDR2 YFSETQ. CDR3 in DNA: TGCGCCAGCAGAAACACTGCCGACACTGAAGCTTTCTTT. This gives the protein CASRNTADTEAFF.

This clonotype was detected many times. The rearrangement uses TRBV6-2 or TRBV6-3 and TRBJ2-1; 7 positions agree with TRBD2. CDR3 length: 15 residues. V dropped 7 bases and J dropped 4; count of bases not matched to a gene: 10. Looked up from germline, CDR1 is MNHEY and CDR2 is SVGEGT. The DNA for the CDR3 is TGTGCCAGCACCGCGCGGCTAGCGGTATACAATGAGCAGTTCTTC. Translation gives CASTARLAVYNEQFF.

This chain joins TRBV20-1 and TRBJ2-1; TRBD1 matches at 7 bases. The V gene end was trimmed by 4 bases and the J gene end by 8 bases; junction bases not matched to a gene: 8. The CDR3 is made up of 13 amino acids. The germline CDR1 and CDR2 sequences are DFQATT and SNEGSKA (reference sequence). The CDR3 DNA reads TGCAGTGCTACGACAGGGTGGTCGTATGAGCAGTTCTTC. This gives the protein CSATTGWSYEQFF.

This clonotype was found a few times. The rearrangement joins TRBV7-8 to TRBJ2-7; 14 nucleotides line up with TRBD2. The germline CDR1 and CDR2 sequences are SGHVS and FQNEAQ. With 5 bases clipped from V and 2 bases from J, the junction kept 8 bases outside the gene matches. The CDR3 is 17 residues long. The CDR3 spells CASSPHTTSGGAYEQYV. The CDR3 bases are TGTGCCAGCAGCCCGCACACGACTAGCGGGGGGGCCTACGAGCAGTACGTC.

This rearrangement joins TRBV7-9 to TRBJ2-1; 7 bases agree with TRBD1. Germline V gene data show CDR1 as SEHNR and CDR2 as FQNEAQ (reference sequence). J lost 4 bases, V lost 5 bases, and 8 bases had no gene match. The CDR3 has 15 residues. CDR3 bases: TGTGCCAGCAGCCCCCGGGACAGAATATACAATGAGCAGTTCTTC. Translating gives CASSPRDRIYNEQFF.

This clonotype was seen many times. This chain joins TRBV7-2 and TRBJ2-5; 7 nucleotides match TRBD2. Trimming took 0 bases from V and 4 from J; bases not matched to a gene: 11. CDR3 length: 17 residues. Germline values: CDR1 SGHTA, CDR2 FQGNSA. The CDR3 here is CASSLAGYAGEGETQYF. CDR3 bases: TGTGCCAGCAGCTTAGCAGGTTATGCGGGAGAGGGAGAGACCCAGTACTTC. The whole variable domain, filled in from reference TRBV7-2 and TRBJ2-5, reads GAGVSQSPSNKVTEKGKDVELRCDPISGHTALYWYRQSLGQGLEFLIYFQGNSAPDKSGLPSDRFSAERTGGSVSTLTIQRTQQEDSAVYLCASSLAGYAGEGETQYFGPGTRLLVL.

This clonotype has more than one count but fewer than ten. The chain combines TRBV12-3 or TRBV12-4 with TRBJ1-1; D remains ambiguous. The CDR3 sequence is 14 residues long. Deletions cut 2 bases from V and 2 bases from J, with 9 bases between. The CDR3: CASSLNPGNTEAFF. The CDR3 DNA is TGTGCCAGCAGTTTAAATCCGGGAAACACTGAAGCTTTCTTT.

This rearrangement joins TRBV20-1 to TRBJ1-5; 9 nucleotides align to TRBD1. Germline V gives CDR1 DFQATT, CDR2 SNEGSKA (reference sequence). This CDR3 is 16 amino acids long. V trimming: 1 base; J trimming: 1 base; junction bases outside the gene matches: 5. The CDR3 is CSARALDRGSNQPQHF. CDR3 nucleotides: TGCAGTGCTAGAGCTCTAGACAGGGGGAGCAATCAGCCCCAGCATTTT.